The sequence of this T cell receptor (beta chain) was determined in a study of naive and memory T cell subsets. Germline V gene data show CDR1 as SEHNR and CDR2 as FQNEAQ (reference sequence). The J segment lost 4 bases and the V segment lost 6 bases, leaving 11 bases of the junction unmatched. The length of the CDR3 is 15 residues. An oligonucleotide containing a UMI was ligated to the 3' end of TCR cDNA. RNA was extracted from 2.5 to 3 ml of whole blood of healthy adults. Cells were not sorted; total RNA input targeted roughly 1 to 1000 ng. Many counts were recorded for this clonotype. Amplification of ligated cDNA took four PCR rounds with SP2 and nested alpha and beta constant primers. For blood and skin samples, reverse transcription used TCR alpha and beta constant primers. TCRdb recomputed calls from the 5' RACE reads with MiXCR, one row per CDR3 protein. The data show 48,000 or so distinct CDR3 sequences, 4.7% seen once.

This chain uses TRBV7-9 with TRBJ2-5; TRBD2 aligns across 7 bases. The receptor was derived from a female donor in good health. DNA of the CDR3: TGTGCCAGCAGTCTAGGTACTAGCGAGTCAGAGACCCAGTACTTC. This codes for CASSLGTSESETQYF. Using reference TRBV7-9 and TRBJ2-5 for the parts outside the CDR3, the full variable domain is DTGVSQNPRHKITKRGQNVTFRCDPISEHNRLYWYRQTLGQGPEFLTYFQNEAQLEKSRLLSDRFSAERPKGSFSTLEIQRTEQGDSAMYLCASSLGTSESETQYFGPGTRLLVL.